This TCR beta chain was obtained from a study of human thymus T cells. Trimming took 4 bases from V and 1 from J; bases not matched to a gene: 11. The CDR3 runs 17 residues. CDR1 SGHRS and CDR2 YFSETQ come from the germline V gene. Thymic resections from corrective heart surgery supplied the tissue. The method was immunoSEQ multiplex PCR; TCRdb's version includes in-frame clones alone and lacks a portion of them. The sample holds roughly 130,000 clones, over 85% seen once. This rearrangement joins TRBV5-1 to TRBJ2-1; TRBD2 matches 7 bases. The receptor comes from a boy under two years old with a congenital heart defect but otherwise immunologically healthy. What was sequenced was thymus tissue. This CDR3 is CASSLSPTSPSYNEQFF. Written as DNA, the CDR3 is TGCGCCAGCAGCCTATCCCCGACTAGCCCGTCCTACAATGAGCAGTTCTTC.